A selection of T cell receptor beta chains follows, all from one sample in a study of human T cells and chemical hapten exposure. TCRdb passed the RACE reads through MiXCR, listing each CDR3 protein once. Of about 190,000 distinct CDR3 sequences in the sample, approximately 26% were seen once. Sequencing was performed on whole blood, taken in connection with sensitization to the hapten diphenylcyclopropenone (DPC). Every receptor here comes from a woman aged 40 to 55 with alopecia areata. Some clones in this sample may be carry-over from other donors' samples. Each CDR3 is given with its conserved first and last residue. The D gene is left open where the match is weak. Clone size is stated in some rows and not others, as once, few, many or a class when expanded.

>TRBJ1-1|few|-|TRBV2
CASSWSGGTEAFF
TGTGCCAGCAGTTGGAGCGGTGGGACTGAAGCTTTCTTT
>TRBJ2-1|-|TRBD2|TRBV20-1
CSANPGLAGGRNEQFF
TGCAGTGCTAATCCGGGACTAGCGGGAGGGCGAAATGAGCAGTTCTTC
>TRBJ2-7|-|-|TRBV29-1
CSVEEGNEQYF
TGCAGCGTTGAGGAGGGTAACGAGCAGTACTTC
>TRBJ2-2|-|-|TRBV2
CASSETQVVNTGELFF
TGTGCCAGCAGTGAAACACAGGTGGTGAACACCGGGGAGCTGTTTTTT
>TRBJ2-1|-|-|TRBV10-3
CAISVGNEQFF
TGTGCCATCAGCGTAGGGAATGAGCAGTTCTTC
>TRBJ1-4|-|-|TRBV28
CASRGGGGEKLFF
TGTGCCAGCAGGGGGGGAGGGGGTGAAAAACTGTTTTTT
>TRBJ2-5|many|-|TRBV6-2/TRBV6-3
CASSYGLDSFPIHF
TGTGCCAGCAGTTACGGGTTGGATTCCTTCCCTATTCACTTC
>TRBJ1-5|few|TRBD1|TRBV4-2
CASSQPSGTGRNNQPQHF
TGTGCCAGCAGCCAACCGTCCGGGACAGGGCGGAACAATCAGCCCCAGCATTTT
>TRBJ2-3|-|-|TRBV7-3
CASSFGGGLPDTQYF
TGTGCCAGCAGCTTCGGGGGAGGTCTACCAGATACGCAGTATTTT
>TRBJ2-3|-|TRBD2|TRBV20-1
CSADLLGTSGADTQYF
TGCAGTGCAGATCTTCTCGGGACTAGCGGGGCAGATACGCAGTATTTT
>TRBJ2-7|few|TRBD1|TRBV20-1
CSARVGTGATYEQYF
TGCAGTGCTAGAGTGGGGACAGGGGCCACCTACGAGCAGTACTTC
>TRBJ2-1|many|-|TRBV14
CASSHLLRDTTNEQFF
TGTGCCAGCAGCCACCTACTCCGGGACACGACCAATGAGCAGTTCTTC
>TRBJ2-1|-|TRBD2|TRBV5-5
CASSLGLANYNEQFF
TGTGCCAGCAGCCTGGGACTAGCGAACTACAATGAGCAGTTCTTC
>TRBJ2-7|-|-|TRBV28
CASSLPPREGNEQYF
TGTGCCAGCAGTTTGCCCCCCAGGGAAGGGAACGAGCAGTACTTC
>TRBJ2-5|-|-|TRBV7-9
CASSSREQGGETQYF
TGTGCCAGCAGCTCGCGGGAACAGGGAGGAGAGACCCAGTACTTC
>TRBJ2-3|-|-|TRBV7-2
CASSLALAGADTQYF
TGTGCCAGCAGCTTAGCGCTTGCAGGGGCAGATACGCAGTATTTT
>TRBJ2-3|-|-|TRBV21-1
CARGGFSASTDTQYF
TGTGCCAGGGGGGGTTTTTCCGCTAGCACAGATACGCAGTATTTT
>TRBJ1-1|-|TRBD1|TRBV13
CASSPWGQGRSVTEAFF
TGTGCCAGCAGCCCCTGGGGACAGGGGAGGAGTGTCACTGAAGCTTTCTTT
>TRBJ2-1|few|TRBD2|TRBV20-1
CSAKSGSSYNEQFF
TGCAGTGCAAAAAGCGGGAGCTCCTACAATGAGCAGTTCTTC
>TRBJ2-3|-|-|TRBV11-1
CASSFRTDTQYF
TGTGCCAGCAGCTTCAGAACAGATACGCAGTATTTT
>TRBJ2-1|few|TRBD2|TRBV5-1
CASSLGLAGTLNYNEQFF
TGCGCCAGCAGCTTGGGACTAGCGGGTACCCTAAATTACAATGAGCAGTTCTTC
>TRBJ1-1|-|-|TRBV6-2/TRBV6-3
CASSYRAGAGTEAFF
TGTGCCAGCAGTTACCGGGCGGGGGCCGGCACTGAAGCTTTCTTT
>TRBJ2-2|few|TRBD2|TRBV7-2
CASRRTSAGGELFF
TGTGCCAGCAGACGTACTAGCGCCGGCGGGGAGCTGTTTTTT
>TRBJ2-3|-|TRBD1|TRBV28
CASSPGQAPNTQYF
TGTGCCAGCAGTCCGGGACAGGCGCCAAATACGCAGTATTTT
>TRBJ2-2|-|-|TRBV9
CASTKGGGLYTGELFF
TGTGCCAGCACCAAAGGGGGGGGTTTGTACACCGGGGAGCTGTTTTTT
>TRBJ2-1|-|-|TRBV7-9
CASSSIVGMNNEQFF
TGTGCCAGCAGCTCGATAGTGGGGATGAACAATGAGCAGTTCTTC
>TRBJ1-2|-|TRBD1|TRBV6-2/TRBV6-3
CASSQPGQINYGYTF
TGTGCCAGCAGTCAACCGGGACAGATTAACTATGGCTACACCTTC
>TRBJ1-6|-|TRBD1|TRBV25-1
CASSGTGQGNSPLHF
TGTGCCAGCAGTGGTACAGGACAGGGTAATTCACCCCTCCACTTT
>TRBJ2-7|-|TRBD1|TRBV4-1
CASSLRTGFYEQYF
TGCGCCAGCAGCCTCCGGACAGGGTTTTACGAGCAGTACTTC
>TRBJ1-1|-|TRBD1|TRBV24-1
CATSDTRQGDTEAFF
TGTGCCACCAGTGACACACGACAGGGGGACACTGAAGCTTTCTTT
>TRBJ2-7|few|-|TRBV28
CASSPSGQGAYEQYF
TGTGCCAGCAGTCCCTCCGGGCAGGGCGCCTACGAGCAGTACTTC
>TRBJ2-7|many|-|TRBV19
CASSMKLTYRTYEQYF
TGTGCCAGTAGTATGAAACTAACGTACAGGACCTACGAGCAGTACTTC
>TRBJ2-3|few|-|TRBV21-1
CASSKVADTQYF
TGTGCCAGCAGCAAGGTGGCAGATACGCAGTATTTT
>TRBJ2-5|few|-|TRBV7-2
CASSSRGTDGIETQYF
TGTGCCAGCAGCTCACGAGGGACGGATGGGATAGAGACCCAGTACTTC
>TRBJ2-1|few|-|TRBV29-1
CSVEGGSSSYNEQFF
TGCAGCGTTGAGGGCGGTTCGAGCTCCTACAATGAGCAGTTCTTC
>TRBJ2-7|-|TRBD2|TRBV20-1
CSAKTSGRTSVSYEQYF
TGCAGTGCTAAGACTAGCGGGAGGACATCTGTCTCCTACGAGCAGTACTTC
>TRBJ1-5|once|TRBD1|TRBV29-1
CSVTGTGNQPQHF
TGCAGCGTGACCGGGACAGGGAATCAGCCCCAGCATTTT
>TRBJ2-2|few|TRBD1|TRBV20-1
CSARAGQGTGELFF
TGCAGTGCTAGAGCGGGACAGGGTACCGGGGAGCTGTTTTTT
>TRBJ2-2|many|-|TRBV5-6
CASSPPGPSNTGELFF
TGTGCCAGCAGCCCCCCGGGCCCGTCGAACACCGGGGAGCTGTTTTTT
>TRBJ2-7|many|TRBD1|TRBV29-1
CSVEEWDRERYEQYF
TGCAGCGTTGAAGAATGGGACAGGGAACGCTACGAGCAGTACTTC